The sequence of this T cell receptor beta chain was determined in a study of T-cell reconstitution after alpha-beta-depleted transplantation in children. The CDR3 contains 16 residues. Germline values: CDR1 DFQATT, CDR2 SNEGSKA (reference sequence). Losses at the gene ends were 3 bases for V and 7 bases for J; bases not matched to a gene: 12. A TCRbeta library incorporating unique molecular identifiers was prepared. TCRdb fed the PCR reads into MiXCR, producing one record per CDR3 protein. The data contain 600,000 to 700,000 distinct CDR3 sequences, 16% of them singletons. Sample: PBMCs from the stem cell graft donor, taken from the stem cell graft. The V gene is TRBV20-1, the J gene TRBJ2-1; TRBD2 matches 10 bases. This sequence originates from a human donor who donated a stem cell graft to a child with acute myeloid leukemia. The CDR3 is CSARTFPSGGGNEQFF. CDR3 in DNA: TGCAGTGCTAGGACCTTCCCCAGCGGGGGGGGGAATGAGCAGTTCTTC.